Reported below is one TCR beta chain. Its cognate antigen has yet to be identified. No per-base quality is available; no much larger clone lies one base away. Collaborating institutions collected whole blood in K2EDTA tubes following their own protocols. Collaborator samples were shipped for TCRbeta analysis as frozen whole blood, isolated PBMCs, or DNA extracted from either sample type. The immunoSEQ Assay, a bias-controlled multiplex PCR, was used to amplify TCRbeta CDR3 regions from genomic DNA. On the study's bioinformatics: The number of nucleated cells in each sample was estimated by amplification of reference gene primers within the assay. To quantify the absolute abundance of each unique TCRbeta CDR3 rearrangement, sequence reads were collapsed and filtered. Productive Simpson clonality was computed per sample as the square root of Simpson's diversity index over productive rearrangements. This immuneACCESS table, as held by TCRdb, lists in-frame sequences with V and J called but not all clones. Of the missing ones, under half trace to an unresolved V gene in checked studies; the others have no known cause. The V and J calls and clone size are taken from that table; D and trimming were inferred from the DNA. The sample table shows approximately 130,000 clones, and 80% to 90% are seen once. Approximately 30% of the sample is taken by the ten largest.

This sample stems from a study of blood T cell repertoires in COVID-19 (TCRdb year 2020). In terms of the full investigation: Samples covering the acute and convalescent phases of COVID-19 were provided by collaborators in the United States, Italy and Spain. The repertoires were made available in a free public database intended to serve as a resource for research on the immune response to SARS-CoV-2. Nearly every sample came with metadata listing a de-identified subject ID, COVID-19 status, age in years and sex. The samples were drawn from two sources: the first 160 participants of the ongoing ImmuneRACE study, and approximately 1,300 subjects contributed by 6 global collaborators. Deeply sampled blood TCRbeta repertoires from subjects exposed to, actively infected with, or recovered from COVID-19 were included in the dataset. Where available, HLA class I and class II types were obtained from metadata supplied by the sample provider rather than from assay-based typing. The material from the prospective study consisted of cDNA or gDNA derived from T cells, B-cell-depleted T cells, or PBMCs.

Reading from cysteine to phenylalanine, the CDR3 counts 15 amino acids. The read is trimmed to its CDR3 DNA, 45 bases read in frame from base 1. As encoded in the germline V gene, CDR1 is MNHNS while CDR2 is SASEGT. V is shortened by 2 bases, J by 0 bases, and the region joining them spans 7 bases. Overall study results and their limits: How much clinical and demographic metadata was included differed by source and by participant, and the metadata was provided uncurated.

Here the chain combines TRBV6-1 and TRBJ2-2; the best D guess is TRBD2, with 6 bases matching. The clonotype comes from a man in his sixties or seventies with active or convalescent COVID-19. The sample was peripheral blood. At the DNA level, the sequence is TGTGCCAGCAGTGAAACGGGAGCGAACACCGGGGAGCTGTTTTTT. It specifies CASSETGANTGELFF.